The next 21 T cell receptor beta chains were all read from a single sample in a study of shared T cell receptors in the human thymus. Only in-frame clones appear in the TCRdb table, and some are missing; sequencing was by immunoSEQ multiplex PCR. The sample lists over 650,000 clones; 80% to 90% were seen once. These sequences were also reported in another study, on human thymus T cells.

Sample: thymocytes. These receptors were collected from a boy less than two years old with a congenital heart defect.

The gene calls are TRBV10-2 and TRBJ2-5, with 9 positions matching TRBD2. J lost 3 bases, V lost 9 bases, and 20 bases had no gene match. Germline V gene sequence: CDR1 WSHSY, CDR2 SAAADI. The CDR3 runs to 18 residues. CDR3 residues: CASFETRRGGRGEETQYF. The CDR3 region has the DNA TGCGCCAGTTTTGAGACTCGGCGGGGGGGCCGAGGAGAAGAGACCCAGTACTTC.

The V and J genes are TRBV5-1 and TRBJ2-2; possible D gene TRBD1, 5 bases. CDR3 length: 14 residues. Trimming left V 0 bases short and J 4 bases short, with 7 bases between. In germline, CDR1 is SGHRS, CDR2 YFSETQ. CDR3 nucleotides: TGCGCCAGCAGCTTGGTAGGGGCCACCGGGGAGCTGTTTTTT. Translating gives CASSLVGATGELFF.

The chain carries TRBV21-1 and TRBJ1-5; the DNA was not used to check the table's D call, TRBD1. TRBV21-1 is a recognized pseudogene. This CDR3 has 14 residues. The CDR3 sequence: CAGQTGQGGQPQHF. As DNA, the CDR3 is TGTGCCGGCCAAACCGGACAGGGGGGTCAGCCCCAGCATTTT.

Comment on this clone: Mismatch with germline at one junction end may stem from a read error. The chain carries TRBV7-7 and TRBJ2-7; 8 positions match TRBD1. CDR1 is SSHAT, CDR2 FNYEAQ, per germline (reference sequence). The CDR3 has 18 residues. CDR3 loop: CASSPHPTRRTGWYEQYF. CDR3 coding DNA: TGTGCTAGCAGCCCCCACCCCACACGACGGACAGGGTGGTACGAGCAGTACTTC. The full variable domain, in which reference TRBV7-7 and TRBJ2-7 provide the parts outside the CDR3, is GAGVSQSPRYKVTKRGQDVTLRCDPISSHATLYWYQQALGQGPEFLTYFNYEAQPDKSGLPSDRFSAERPEGSISTLTIQRTEQRDSAMYRCASSPHPTRRTGWYEQYFGPGTRLTVT.

The rearrangement joins TRBV7-6 to TRBJ2-7; 8 bases align to TRBD2. The CDR3 runs to 16 residues. The ends lost 0 bases at V and 2 bases at J; junction bases unmatched: 6. The germline CDR1 and CDR2 sequences are SGHVS and FNYEAQ. CDR3 region: CASSLAPAGDPYEQYF. The CDR3 bases are TGTGCCAGCAGCTTAGCGCCAGCGGGAGATCCCTACGAGCAGTACTTC.

The genes are TRBV7-2 and TRBJ2-5, with 10 bases lining up with TRBD1. This CDR3 spans 14 amino acids. The V and J ends lost 5 bases and 3 bases, in that order; junction bases with no gene match: 3. CDR1 and CDR2 (germline): SGHTA, FQGNSA. The CDR3 coding sequence is TGTGCCAGCAGCAATGGGACAGGGGAAGAGACCCAGTACTTC. Residues: CASSNGTGEETQYF.

The chain is built from TRBV5-4 and TRBJ2-7; weak D call: TRBD1 (5 bases). This CDR3 is 14 amino acids long. Deletions cut 0 bases from V and 3 bases from J, with 10 bases between. Germline CDR1 is SGHNT and CDR2 is YYREEE (reference sequence). The CDR3 loop reads CASSLEWGSYEQYF. Here the CDR3 DNA reads TGTGCCAGCAGCTTGGAATGGGGCAGCTACGAGCAGTACTTC. Based on the CDR3 plus reference TRBV5-4 and TRBJ2-7, the full variable domain is ETGVTQSPTHLIKTRGQQVTLRCSSQSGHNTVSWYQQALGQGPQFIFQYYREEENGRGNFPPRFSGLQFPNYSSELNVNALELDDSALYLCASSLEWGSYEQYFGPGTRLTVT.

The chain couples TRBV27 to TRBJ2-2; possibly TRBD2 for D (6 bases). The germline V gene has CDR1 MNHEY and CDR2 SMNVEV (reference sequence). Trimming took 2 bases from V and 6 from J, leaving 16 bases between them. This CDR3 is 16 amino acids long. DNA for the CDR3: TGTGCCAGCAGTTTAAGGGTCTTCGGGGGATCCGGGGAGCTGTTTTTT. It translates to CASSLRVFGGSGELFF.

This clone was seen a few times. The rearrangement joins TRBV28 to TRBJ1-5; TRBD1 aligns across 8 bases. The CDR3 runs 15 residues. V lost 2 bases to trimming and J lost 5 bases; unmatched junction nucleotides: 5. From germline, CDR1 is MDHEN and CDR2 SYDVKM. In nucleotides, the CDR3 is TGTGCCAGCAGTTTACGGGACAGGCCACATCAGCCCCAGCATTTT. This codes for CASSLRDRPHQPQHF.

V and J are TRBV6-1 and TRBJ2-3; 11 bases map to TRBD2. CDR1 MNHNS and CDR2 SASEGT come from the germline V gene. The CDR3 contains 16 residues. V gave up 4 bases and J gave up 4 bases; unmatched junction bases: 7. The CDR3: CASSAKTSGIPDTQYF. The CDR3 nucleotides read TGTGCCAGCAGTGCGAAGACTAGCGGGATACCAGATACGCAGTATTTT.

The chain employs TRBV15 and TRBJ1-5, with 9 bases identical to TRBD1. Germline CDR1 is LNHNV and CDR2 is YYDKDF (reference sequence). V was pared by 0 bases and J by 7 bases, with 13 bases of the junction left unmatched. The length of the CDR3 is 18 residues. CDR3 DNA sequence: TGTGCCACCAGCAGAGATAGTCGGGACAGGGAATCGCGACAGCCCCAGCATTTT. It codes for CATSRDSRDRESRQPQHF.

The chain combines TRBV28 with TRBJ1-5; no reliable D call. This CDR3 is 14 amino acids long. Germline lookup yields CDR1 MDHEN and CDR2 SYDVKM. Deletions cut 11 bases from V and 2 bases from J, with 16 bases between. The CDR3 region has the DNA TGTGCCGGAGCAATGGGTGAGGGCAATCAGCCCCAGCATTTT. Protein sequence: CAGAMGEGNQPQHF.

The chain couples TRBV4-3 to TRBJ2-1, with 10 bases identical to TRBD2. J was trimmed by 6 bases and V by 7 bases; bases with no gene match: 6. Germline CDR1 reads LGHNA; CDR2 reads YSLEER. The length of the CDR3 is 14 residues. CDR3 protein: CASNIAGGLNEQFF. The CDR3, as DNA: TGCGCCAGCAATATAGCGGGGGGACTCAATGAGCAGTTCTTC.

The chain couples TRBV4-1 to TRBJ2-7; 9 nucleotides align to TRBD1. Looked up from germline, CDR1 is MGHRA and CDR2 is YSYEKL. CDR3 length equals 17 residues. With V trimmed by 4 bases and J by 4 bases, 14 bases remained unmatched. In DNA form, the CDR3 reads TGCGCCAGCAGCCCCGGTAATATGGACAGGGGATATTACGAGCAGTACTTC. Protein: CASSPGNMDRGYYEQYF.

The rearrangement links TRBV7-8 to TRBJ2-3, with no clear D. The germline V gene encodes CDR1 SGHVS and CDR2 FQNEAQ. The V gene lost 4 bases and the J gene lost 5 bases, with 7 bases spanning the gap. The CDR3 is 12 residues long. The CDR3 region is CASSSALDTQYF. The DNA for the CDR3 is TGTGCCAGCAGCTCAGCCTTAGATACGCAGTATTTT.

Only one count was recorded for this clone. The V and J genes are TRBV19 and TRBJ1-5, with 7 bases fitting TRBD1. The CDR3 consists of 18 residues. With V trimmed by 2 bases and J by 2 bases, 12 bases remained unmatched. The germline CDR1 and CDR2 sequences are LNHDA and SQIVND (reference sequence). CDR3 sequence: CASSILWAGGPRNQPQHF. In DNA, the CDR3 is TGTGCCAGTAGTATACTTTGGGCAGGGGGGCCTCGCAATCAGCCCCAGCATTTT.

On this clone itself: Relative to the germline gene, one junction end is altered; a read error may explain this. The same CDR3 can be traced to other DNA sequences in this sample. This chain connects TRBV4-3 to TRBJ1-6, with D perhaps matching TRBD1 (6 bases). CDR3 length: 18 amino acids. In germline, CDR1 is LGHNA, CDR2 YSLEER. The chain's CDR3 is CASSQWGGQGLSYSPLHF. CDR3 nucleotide sequence: TGCGCCAGCAGCCAGTGGGGGGGGCAGGGCCTTTCTTATTCCCCCCTCCACTTT.

The chain uses TRBV6-1 and TRBJ1-1, with 7 bases that match TRBD1. After removal of 7 bases from V and 3 bases from J, the junction contained 2 bases not matched to a gene. Looked up from germline, CDR1 is MNHNS and CDR2 is SASEGT. This CDR3 has 12 residues. CDR3 coding DNA: TGTGCCAGCAACGACAGGGACACTGAAGCTTTCTTT. It specifies CASNDRDTEAFF.

This chain joins TRBV7-9 and TRBJ2-2; 14 bases are shared with TRBD2. Germline V gives CDR1 SEHNR, CDR2 FQNEAQ (reference sequence). The CDR3 totals 19 residues. The V and J ends lost 5 bases and 6 bases, in that order; junction bases with no gene match: 14. The CDR3 here is CASSPIPPGLAGVPGELFF. The CDR3 bases are TGTGCCAGCAGCCCGATCCCGCCGGGACTAGCGGGAGTGCCCGGGGAGCTGTTTTTT.

The chain carries TRBV5-6 and TRBJ2-5; 7 positions agree with TRBD2. Germline CDR1 SGHDT, CDR2 YYEEEE. CDR3 length: 15 residues. The J segment lost 2 bases and the V segment lost 1 base, leaving 5 bases of the junction unmatched. The CDR3 DNA is TGTGCCAGCAGCTTGAACGGGGGAGGGCAAGAGACCCAGTACTTC. Translated: CASSLNGGGQETQYF.

The V gene is TRBV7-2, the J gene TRBJ2-7, with a tentative D call TRBD1 (5 bases). V lost 8 bases and J 4 bases, leaving 12 bases between the germline ends. Germline CDR1 reads SGHTA; CDR2 reads FQGNSA. The CDR3 has 12 amino acids. DNA for the CDR3: TGTGCCAGCGGCAGACAGATGTACGAGCAGTACTTC. Encoded protein: CASGRQMYEQYF. The full variable domain, rest sourced from reference TRBV7-2 and TRBJ2-7, is GAGVSQSPSNKVTEKGKDVELRCDPISGHTALYWYRQSLGQGLEFLIYFQGNSAPDKSGLPSDRFSAERTGGSVSTLTIQRTQQEDSAVYLCASGRQMYEQYFGPGTRLTVT.